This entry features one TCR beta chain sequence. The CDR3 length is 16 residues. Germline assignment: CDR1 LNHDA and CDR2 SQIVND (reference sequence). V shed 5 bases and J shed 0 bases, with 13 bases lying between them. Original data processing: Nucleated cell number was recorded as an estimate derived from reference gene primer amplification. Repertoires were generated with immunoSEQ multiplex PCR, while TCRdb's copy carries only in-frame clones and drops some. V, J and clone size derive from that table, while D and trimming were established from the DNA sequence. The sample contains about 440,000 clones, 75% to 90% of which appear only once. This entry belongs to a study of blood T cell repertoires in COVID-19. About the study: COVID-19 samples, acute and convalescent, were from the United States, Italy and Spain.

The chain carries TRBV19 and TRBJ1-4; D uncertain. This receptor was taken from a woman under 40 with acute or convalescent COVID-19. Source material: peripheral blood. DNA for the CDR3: TGTGCCAGTAGTGACCTCCGGGGTACAACTAATGAAAAACTGTTTTTT. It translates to CASSDLRGTTNEKLFF. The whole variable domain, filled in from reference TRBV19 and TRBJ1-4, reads DGGITQSPKYLFRKEGQNVTLSCEQNLNHDAMYWYRQDPGQGLRLIYYSQIVNDFQKGDIAEGYSVSREKKESFPLTVTSAQKNPTAFYLCASSDLRGTTNEKLFFGSGTQLSVL.